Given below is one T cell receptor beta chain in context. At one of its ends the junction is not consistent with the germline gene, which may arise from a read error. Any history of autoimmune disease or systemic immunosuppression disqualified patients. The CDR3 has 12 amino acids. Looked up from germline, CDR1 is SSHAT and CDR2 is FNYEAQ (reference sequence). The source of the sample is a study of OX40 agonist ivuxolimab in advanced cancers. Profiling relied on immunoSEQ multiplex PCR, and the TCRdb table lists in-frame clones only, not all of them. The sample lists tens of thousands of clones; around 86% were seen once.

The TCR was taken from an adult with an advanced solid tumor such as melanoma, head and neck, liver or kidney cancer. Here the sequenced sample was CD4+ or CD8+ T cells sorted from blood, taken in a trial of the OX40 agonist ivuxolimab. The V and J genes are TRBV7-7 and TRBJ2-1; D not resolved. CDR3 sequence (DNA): TGCGCCAGCAGCCAAGTTCTCAATGAGCAGTTCTTC. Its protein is CASSQVLNEQFF.